These T cell receptor beta chains were read from a single sample in a study of blood T cell repertoires in COVID-19. Assay used: immunoSEQ multiplex PCR; TCRdb lists only in-frame clones, some missing. The repertoire consists of approximately 91,000 clones, with about 75% occurring once and the leading ten covering approximately 9.3%. The sequencing input was peripheral blood. Source of these receptors: a woman older than 75 with acute or convalescent COVID-19. The CDR3 runs from the conserved cysteine through the conserved F or W. D genes are given only for firm matches. Clone size is shown for a subset of rows, as once, few, many or a class of expanded clone.

TRBD1,few,TRBV14,TRBJ1-4,CASSPRGQLGEKLFF,TGTGCCAGCAGCCCTCGGGGACAGTTAGGTGAAAAACTGTTTTTT
TRBD1,.,TRBV13,TRBJ1-1,CASSFYRGTEAFF,TGTGCCAGCAGCTTCTACAGGGGCACTGAAGCTTTCTTT
TRBD1,.,TRBV7-2,TRBJ1-2,CASSFSRTGGNYGYTF,TGTGCCAGCAGCTTTAGTCGGACAGGGGGTAACTATGGCTACACCTTC
TRBD1,.,TRBV18,TRBJ1-1,CASSAGGNTEAFF,TGTGCCAGCTCAGCAGGGGGCAACACTGAAGCTTTCTTT
.,.,TRBV6-5,TRBJ1-2,CASNQQGNYGYTF,TGTGCCAGCAACCAACAGGGTAACTATGGCTACACCTTC
TRBD1,.,TRBV6-5,TRBJ2-7,CASSRTGVRGEQYF,TGTGCCAGCAGTAGGACAGGGGTGCGGGGCGAGCAGTACTTC
.,.,TRBV9,TRBJ2-2,CASSVGITNTGELFF,TGTGCCAGCAGCGTGGGCATAACGAACACCGGGGAGCTGTTTTTT
.,.,TRBV4-1,TRBJ2-4,CASSQGLRGVDIQYF,TGCGCCAGCAGCCAAGGCCTCAGGGGAGTGGACATTCAGTACTTC
.,.,TRBV4-3,TRBJ1-4,CASSQEASGKGLFF,TGCGCCAGCAGCCAAGAAGCGAGTGGAAAAGGACTGTTTTTT
TRBD1,once,TRBV28,TRBJ2-3,CASNEGASGTGGDTQYF,TGTGCCAGCAACGAAGGGGCGTCCGGGACAGGTGGAGATACGCAGTATTTT
.,.,TRBV5-1,TRBJ2-6,CASSLDSLYSGANVLTF,TGCGCCAGCAGTTTGGACAGTCTCTACTCTGGGGCCAACGTCCTGACTTTC
TRBD2,.,TRBV18,TRBJ2-7,CASSPGSGRNPHEQYF,TGTGCCAGCTCACCAGGAAGCGGGAGGAACCCCCACGAGCAGTACTTC
.,few,TRBV5-1,TRBJ1-1,CASIGSTEAFF,TGCGCCAGCATAGGGAGCACTGAAGCTTTCTTT
TRBD2,.,TRBV4-2,TRBJ2-1,CASSQDSQRGSYYNEQFF,TGTGCCAGCAGCCAAGATTCCCAGCGGGGGAGCTACTACAATGAGCAGTTCTTC
.,many,TRBV10-2,TRBJ1-2,CASSDGNGYTF,TGCGCCAGCAGTGACGGTAATGGCTACACCTTC
TRBD2,.,TRBV19,TRBJ2-2,CASSMGLAGGNTGELFF,TGTGCCAGTAGTATGGGTCTAGCGGGAGGGAACACCGGGGAGCTGTTTTTT
TRBD1,.,TRBV28,TRBJ1-6,CASSEGQDNSPLHF,TGTGCCAGCAGTGAGGGACAGGACAATTCACCCCTCCACTTT
.,.,TRBV2,TRBJ1-2,CASSLLFYGYTF,TGTGCCAGCAGCCTCTTATTCTATGGCTACACCTTC
.,.,TRBV9,TRBJ2-5,CASSVGGPGVETQYF,TGTGCCAGCAGCGTAGGAGGGCCGGGGGTAGAGACCCAGTACTTC
TRBD1,.,TRBV5-8,TRBJ2-7,CASSGTGRSSYEQYF,TGTGCCAGCAGCGGGACAGGCAGGAGCTCCTACGAGCAGTACTTC
TRBD1,few,TRBV11-3,TRBJ2-7,CASSLTGTGIYEQYF,TGTGCCAGCAGCCTAACCGGGACAGGAATCTACGAGCAGTACTTC
TRBD2,.,TRBV7-3,TRBJ2-1,CASSSGTSFNEQFF,TGTGCCAGCAGCTCCGGGACTAGTTTCAATGAGCAGTTCTTC
.,.,TRBV28,TRBJ1-2,CASTKAGVNYGYTF,TGTGCCAGCACCAAAGCGGGCGTCAACTATGGCTACACCTTC
.,.,TRBV2,TRBJ1-1,CASSEDGDGTEAFF,TGTGCCAGCAGTGAGGACGGGGATGGGACTGAAGCTTTCTTT
.,once,TRBV5-6,TRBJ1-2,CASSPSSGYGYTF,TGTGCCAGCAGCCCAAGCTCCGGCTATGGCTACACCTTC
.,.,TRBV7-8,TRBJ2-3,CASSLVTSTIAITQYF,TGTGCCAGCAGCTTAGTTACGAGCACTATAGCTATAACGCAGTATTTT
TRBD1,.,TRBV7-2,TRBJ2-1,CASSKDRELEQFF,TGTGCCAGCAGCAAGGACAGGGAGCTTGAGCAGTTCTTC
.,.,TRBV2,TRBJ2-5,CASCAGNQETQYF,TGTGCCAGCTGCGCAGGGAACCAAGAGACCCAGTACTTC
.,.,TRBV5-1,TRBJ2-3,CASSRAGTTSTDTQYF,TGCGCCAGCAGCCGCGCCGGGACAACTAGCACAGATACGCAGTATTTT
TRBD2,.,TRBV5-1,TRBJ2-2,CASSFTTSGRMNTGELFF,TGCGCCAGCAGCTTCACGACTAGCGGGAGGATGAACACCGGGGAGCTGTTTTTT
.,.,TRBV19,TRBJ2-7,CASSMGDTSYEQYF,TGTGCCAGTAGTATGGGGGACACCTCCTACGAGCAGTACTTC
.,.,TRBV7-2,TRBJ2-1,CASSHGTGYNEQFF,TGTGCCAGCAGTCATGGGACTGGATACAATGAGCAGTTCTTC
.,.,TRBV3-1/TRBV3-2,TRBJ1-1,CASSQKGGTEAFF,TGTGCCAGCAGTCAGAAAGGGGGCACTGAAGCTTTCTTT
.,.,TRBV3-1/TRBV3-2,TRBJ1-4,CASSQVMGAANEKLFF,TGTGCCAGCAGCCAAGTAATGGGGGCGGCTAATGAAAAACTGTTTTTT
TRBD2,.,TRBV2,TRBJ2-7,CASKKSGLAVPQGPYEQYF,TGTGCCAGCAAAAAATCAGGACTAGCGGTTCCCCAAGGGCCTTACGAGCAGTACTTC
.,.,TRBV5-1,TRBJ1-1,CASSLEPTRGTEAFF,TGCGCCAGCAGCTTGGAACCGACGAGGGGGACTGAAGCTTTCTTT
.,.,TRBV30,TRBJ1-5,CAWSAPRGPQHF,TGTGCCTGGAGTGCCCCTCGAGGTCCCCAGCATTTT
TRBD1,.,TRBV6-5,TRBJ1-1,CASSYSWTGLGTEAFF,TGTGCCAGCAGTTACTCGTGGACAGGATTAGGGACTGAAGCTTTCTTT
TRBD2,.,TRBV5-1,TRBJ2-3,CASSLVAGPTDTQYF,TGCGCCAGCAGCTTGGTAGCGGGTCCCACAGATACGCAGTATTTT
.,.,TRBV6-5,TRBJ1-1,CASSVDLRTEAFF,TGTGCCAGCTCCGTTGACTTGCGCACTGAAGCTTTCTTT
TRBD1,.,TRBV7-2,TRBJ1-5,CASSRDRAGNQPQHF,TGTGCCAGCAGCCGGGACAGGGCCGGCAATCAGCCCCAGCATTTT
.,.,TRBV30,TRBJ1-5,CAWNNREQQPQHF,TGTGCCTGGAACAACAGGGAACAGCAGCCCCAGCATTTT
TRBD2,.,TRBV4-1,TRBJ2-1,CASSQETSGSLNEQFF,TGCGCCAGCAGCCAAGAGACTAGCGGGAGTCTCAATGAGCAGTTCTTC
TRBD1,.,TRBV9,TRBJ1-3,CASSLTGTGGAPGNTIYF,TGTGCCAGCAGCCTCACCGGGACAGGGGGCGCTCCCGGAAACACCATATATTTT
TRBD1,.,TRBV9,TRBJ1-1,CASSPRQGNTEAFF,TGTGCCAGCAGCCCCCGACAGGGGAACACTGAAGCTTTCTTT
.,.,TRBV24-1,TRBJ2-2,CATSDREVVTGELFF,TGTGCCACCAGTGATAGGGAGGTAGTCACCGGGGAGCTGTTTTTT
.,.,TRBV9,TRBJ1-1,CASSVGAGMNTEAFF,TGTGCCAGCAGCGTAGGGGCAGGTATGAACACTGAAGCTTTCTTT
TRBD2,.,TRBV19,TRBJ2-7,CASSIREGGSEQYF,TGTGCCAGTAGTATTAGGGAGGGAGGATCCGAGCAGTACTTC
TRBD2,.,TRBV4-1,TRBJ2-3,CASSQRRTSGDTDTQYF,TGCGCCAGCAGCCAAAGACGTACTAGCGGGGACACAGATACGCAGTATTTT
.,medium-sized,TRBV7-2,TRBJ1-1,CASSHDSRLNTEAFF,TGTGCCAGCAGCCACGACAGCAGATTGAACACTGAAGCTTTCTTT
TRBD1,.,TRBV19,TRBJ1-1,CASRTTGGGTEAFF,TGTGCCAGTAGGACCACAGGGGGAGGAACTGAAGCTTTCTTT
TRBD1,.,TRBV7-2,TRBJ2-5,CASSLGAGTGVETQYF,TGTGCCAGCAGCTTAGGGGCCGGGACAGGGGTCGAGACCCAGTACTTC
.,.,TRBV24-1,TRBJ2-3,CATNKQGTDTQYF,TGTGCCACCAACAAACAGGGCACAGATACGCAGTATTTT
TRBD1,many,TRBV11-2,TRBJ1-2,CASRGYHSGGYGYTF,TGTGCCAGCAGGGGTTATCACTCAGGGGGGTATGGCTACACCTTC
.,few,TRBV7-5,TRBJ2-5,CAGLRQEETQYF,TGTGCCGGACTTCGACAGGAAGAGACCCAGTACTTC
TRBD1,.,TRBV5-4,TRBJ2-6,CASSSQGGEGANVLTF,TGTGCCAGCAGCTCACAGGGGGGAGAAGGGGCCAACGTCCTGACTTTC
.,.,TRBV30,TRBJ1-6,CAWSVAGFYNSPLHF,TGTGCCTGGAGTGTCGCAGGTTTCTATAATTCACCCCTCCACTTT